Listed here is a single T cell receptor (beta chain). Per the original methods: Researchers report that nucleated cell counts were estimated from reference gene primer amplification. Sequencing was performed with immunoSEQ multiplex PCR; in TCRdb, only in-frame clones are kept and a portion is missing. The DNA was the basis for D and trimming; V, J and clone size are from that table. The table lists a few hundred thousand clones, roughly 83% of them singletons. These data come from a study of blood T cell repertoires in COVID-19. Study information: Samples came from the United States, Italy and Spain, spanning acute and convalescent COVID-19. The analysed material was cDNA or gDNA that came from T cells, B-cell-depleted T cells, or PBMCs.

This clonotype was sampled from a woman in her fifties or sixties with acute or convalescent COVID-19. The sequencing input was peripheral blood.

The CDR3 reads CASSERAGLGYTF. CDR3 coding DNA: TGTGCCAGCAGCGAGAGGGCTGGGCTTGGCTACACCTTC. V gene TRBV9 combines with J gene TRBJ1-2; D gene ambiguous. Trimming left V 3 bases short and J 7 bases short, with 13 bases between. Germline-derived CDR1 and CDR2 are SGDLS and YYNGEE. The CDR3 has 13 residues. Complete variable domain (other parts from reference TRBV9 and TRBJ1-2): DSGVTQTPKHLITATGQRVTLRCSPRSGDLSVYWYQQSLDQGLQFLIQYYNGEERAKGNILERFSAQQFPDLHSELNLSSLELGDSALYFCASSERAGLGYTFGSGTRLTVV.